This T cell receptor (beta chain) comes out of a study of radiation and T cells in renal cell carcinoma (TCRdb year 2020). Study-wide context: In total, 50 to 60 samples, comprising some 25 tumors and approximately 27 peripheral blood samples, were subjected to TCR beta sequencing. The final blood draw took place at 4 weeks after radiation, the same time as nephrectomy. In the roughly 49 samples combined, 4,016,671 unique CDR3 nucleotide sequences were found, encoding 3,000,000 or so unique CDR3 amino acid sequences. The full study reports these points: An increase in top tumor clonotypes in blood was observed from baseline to 2 weeks post-radiation, followed by contraction by 4 weeks, which was taken to suggest transient expansion of tumor-resident clones. Blood repertoire dynamics were not followed beyond 4 weeks after treatment. With a single-armed trial design, the study had no way to address how radiation dose or scheduling affects the TCR repertoire. No pretreatment tumor biopsies were available, so the baseline intratumoral presence of clonotypes could not be determined.

TCR beta libraries were generated from genomic DNA with the immunoSEQ kit, following the manufacturer's recommendations. Library preparation used a first multiplex PCR with proprietary primers, then a second PCR adding unique barcodes, with bead cleanups after each round. A positive control reaction and a negative control reaction, both provided in the kit, were run with every batch of samples. The final libraries underwent checking on an Agilent 4200 TapeStation D1000 ScreenTape, volumetric pooling, and quantification by qPCR. An Illumina NextSeq500 fitted with a MidOutput 150-cycle cartridge performed the sequencing, running 156 Read1 cycles and 15 Index1 cycles with the kit's custom primers. The pooled library was loaded at 0.9 to 1 pM with an approximately 21% PhiX control spike-in. The original pipeline was this. Vendor-processed data were analyzed in R, with a clonotype defined as all T cells sharing the same CDR3 nucleotide sequence. In the clone abundance analyses, frequencies in each sample were normalized to that sample's 10,000 most abundant clones. Public T cell clones, which averaged fewer than five per sample, were excluded before analysis. Tumor-enriched clonotypes and baseline blood-enriched clonotypes were defined as those with an abundance difference of at least 32-fold between compartments. Clonotypes expanded or contracted between blood time points were identified with a beta-binomial differential abundance model. Tumor-blood repertoire similarity was measured with the Baroni-Urbani and Buser coefficient, and groups were compared using two-tailed Wilcoxon tests in R. TCRdb took over this immuneACCESS table, retaining in-frame rearrangements with V and J assigned. Such tables are incomplete; in checked studies, under half of the missing clones stem from an unresolved V gene, and the remainder is unexplained. That table furnishes V, J and clone size, whereas the DNA furnished D and trimming. Recorded for this sample are some 31,000 clones; approximately 81% of them occurred a single time. The leading ten clones occupy 30% to 35% of the sample.

With regard to this clone: Its antigen is still unknown. Base qualities are not at hand, and no much larger clone is one base apart.

Including the terminal cysteine and phenylalanine, the CDR3 comprises 17 residues. This entry keeps only the CDR3 DNA: 51 bases, framed from base 1. Via the germline V gene (reference sequence), CDR1 is LNHNV and CDR2 YYDKDF. A distance of 16 bases separates the germline ends of V and J, which lose 3 bases and 1 base respectively. The time point label of this sample denotes: blood 4 weeks post-SBRT, at nephrectomy. The treatment or condition label corresponds to: 15 Gy SBRT to primary tumor, nephrectomy 4 weeks later. The samples were drawn from a clinical trial, where primary renal cell carcinomas were treated with 15 Gy of stereotactic body radiation therapy and then removed by nephrectomy 4 weeks afterward. To track tumor-enriched clonotypes, serial peripheral blood was sampled from radiation-treated patients at baseline and at 2 weeks and 4 weeks after SBRT. Every patient had renal cell carcinoma of clear cell pathology. Genomic DNA for TCR sequencing was prepared using the QIAamp DNA Blood Mini Kit (Qiagen). Only samples passing all quality control checks were included in the analyses.

The V and J segments used are TRBV15 and TRBJ2-1; TRBD2 might be the D gene, on 6 matching bases. The source was blood, collected from a patient whose treatment included radiotherapy and nephrectomy. This TCR was sampled from a man aged 55-75 years with renal cell carcinoma. The CDR3 sequence is CATSRTLTGASYNEQFF. The nucleotide sequence reads TGTGCCACCAGCAGGACACTTACGGGAGCATCCTACAATGAGCAGTTCTTC. Joined to the reference TRBV15 and TRBJ2-1 proteins, this CDR3 gives the full variable domain: DAMVIQNPRYQVTQFGKPVTLSCSQTLNHNVMYWYQQKSSQAPKLLFHYYDKDFNNEADTPDNFQSRRPNTSFCFLDIRSPGLGDTAMYLCATSRTLTGASYNEQFFGPGTRLTVL.